This T cell receptor beta chain was observed in a study of yellow fever vaccine responses in identical twins. General observations from the study: Twins' vaccine T cell responses were reported to seem partly convergent and partly personalized.

This clonotype appeared a few times. The antigen is unknown. In TCRdb, the RT-PCR reads were re-called with MiXCR into one record per CDR3 protein. Of 20,000 or so distinct CDR3 sequences listed, about 65% are singletons. This CDR3 comprises 14 residues. CDR1 is SEHNR and CDR2 is FQNEAQ in the germline V gene (reference sequence). V was trimmed by 4 bases and J by 6 bases, leaving 14 bases between them. The chain joins TRBV7-9 to TRBJ2-3; D gene ambiguous. The source is a woman between 18 and 29 years old who received the yellow fever vaccine. The sequencing used T cells from blood (PBMCs), unsorted or a sorted subset (not recorded which), collected before or after yellow fever vaccination (not recorded which). CDR3 region: CASSYDGGPDTQYF. In DNA, the CDR3 is TGTGCCAGCAGCTACGACGGTGGTCCGGATACGCAGTATTTT.